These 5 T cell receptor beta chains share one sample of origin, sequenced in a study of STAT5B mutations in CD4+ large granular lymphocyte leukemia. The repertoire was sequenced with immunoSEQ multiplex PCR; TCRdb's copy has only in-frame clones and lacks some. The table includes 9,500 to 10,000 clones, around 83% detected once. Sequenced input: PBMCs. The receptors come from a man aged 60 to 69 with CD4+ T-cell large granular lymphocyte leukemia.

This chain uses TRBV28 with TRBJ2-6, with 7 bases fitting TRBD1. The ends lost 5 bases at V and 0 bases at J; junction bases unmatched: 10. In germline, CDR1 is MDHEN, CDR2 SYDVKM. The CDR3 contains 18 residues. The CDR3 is CASSILAGGVSGANVLTF. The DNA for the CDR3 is TGTGCCAGCAGTATCCTGGCAGGGGGAGTCTCTGGGGCCAACGTCCTGACTTTC. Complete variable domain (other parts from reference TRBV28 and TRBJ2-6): DVKVTQSSRYLVKRTGEKVFLECVQDMDHENMFWYRQDPGLGLRLIYFSYDVKMKEKGDIPEGYSVSREKKERFSLILESASTNQTSMYLCASSILAGGVSGANVLTFGAGSRLTVL.

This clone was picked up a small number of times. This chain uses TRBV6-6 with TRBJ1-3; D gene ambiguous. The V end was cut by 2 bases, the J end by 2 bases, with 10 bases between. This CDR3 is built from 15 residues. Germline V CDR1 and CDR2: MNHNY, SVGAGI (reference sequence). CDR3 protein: CASSYLSGPGNTIYF. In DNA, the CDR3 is TGTGCCAGCAGTTACCTTTCCGGTCCTGGAAACACCATATATTTT.

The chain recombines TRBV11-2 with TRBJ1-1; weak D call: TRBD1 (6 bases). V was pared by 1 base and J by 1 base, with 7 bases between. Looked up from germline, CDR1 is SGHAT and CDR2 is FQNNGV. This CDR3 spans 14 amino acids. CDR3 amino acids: CASSLGTANTEAFF. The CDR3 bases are TGTGCCAGCAGCTTAGGGACAGCGAACACTGAAGCTTTCTTT.

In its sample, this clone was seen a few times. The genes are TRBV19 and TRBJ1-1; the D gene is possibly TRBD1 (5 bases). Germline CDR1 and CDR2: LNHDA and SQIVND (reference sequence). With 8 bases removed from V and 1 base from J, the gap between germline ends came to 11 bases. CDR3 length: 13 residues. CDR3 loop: CASQKTENTEAFF. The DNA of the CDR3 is TGTGCCAGTCAGAAGACAGAGAACACTGAAGCTTTCTTT. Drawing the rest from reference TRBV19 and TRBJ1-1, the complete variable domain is DGGITQSPKYLFRKEGQNVTLSCEQNLNHDAMYWYRQDPGQGLRLIYYSQIVNDFQKGDIAEGYSVSREKKESFPLTVTSAQKNPTAFYLCASQKTENTEAFFGQGTRLTVV.

DNA of the CDR3: TGTGCCAGCAGCTCAGGACTCCCCGGCGATGAGCAGTTCTTC. Translation: CASSSGLPGDEQFF. The genes are TRBV11-3 and TRBJ2-1; possibly TRBD2 for D (5 bases). This CDR3 is 14 amino acids long. With 4 bases removed from V and 8 bases from J, the gap between germline ends came to 15 bases. Germline V gene sequence: CDR1 SGHNT, CDR2 YENEEA.